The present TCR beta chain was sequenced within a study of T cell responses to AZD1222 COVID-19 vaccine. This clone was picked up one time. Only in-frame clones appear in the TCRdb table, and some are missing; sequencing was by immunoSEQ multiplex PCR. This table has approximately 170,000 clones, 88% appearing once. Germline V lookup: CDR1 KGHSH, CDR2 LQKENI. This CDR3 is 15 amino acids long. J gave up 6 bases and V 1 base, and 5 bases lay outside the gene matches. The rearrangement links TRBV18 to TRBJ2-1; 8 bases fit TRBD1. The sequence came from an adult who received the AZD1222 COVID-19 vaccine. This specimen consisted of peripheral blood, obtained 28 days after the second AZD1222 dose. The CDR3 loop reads CASSPRPGGSNEQFF. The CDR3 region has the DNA TGTGCCAGCTCACCACGCCCAGGGGGCTCCAATGAGCAGTTCTTC.